These 21 T cell receptor beta chains share one sample of origin, sequenced in a study of tissue T cells after allogeneic stem cell transplantation. The time point: mouse harvest day 14 after allogeneic transplant. Each mouse received 10^7 T-cell-depleted marrow cells plus 10^6 splenic CD5+ T cells by tail vein. Method: immunoSEQ multiplex PCR; TCRdb's copy keeps in-frame clones and lacks some. This table has more than 2,500 clones, about half appearing once. Specimen: lymph node tissue. Receptors were obtained from a female BALB/c mouse given C57BL/6 T cells with graft-versus-host disease after an allogeneic hematopoietic cell transplant.

In this sample, this clone turned up a few times. The genes and germline here are from mouse. The read ends 1 residue shy of where the CDR3 ends; the end is completed using the germline J gene. V usage is TRBV26 and J usage is TRBJ2-7, with D perhaps matching TRBD2 (5 bases). This CDR3 region has 13 residues. Germline V gives CDR1 KGHPV, CDR2 FQNQEV (reference sequence). The V end lost 1 base, the J end lost 1 base, and 5 bases lay between the germline ends. This chain's CDR3 is CASSLLGSYEQYF. The sequenced CDR3 bases are TGTGCCAGCAGTCTGTTGGGGTCCTATGAACAGTAC.

In its sample, this clone was seen a few times. Genes here carry mouse names. The CDR3 end falls 1 residue outside the read, so it is completed with the germline J gene. V usage is TRBV26 and J usage is TRBJ1-2; 8 bases agree with TRBD1. The germline gives CDR1 KGHPV, CDR2 FQNQEV (reference sequence). Trimming at V came to 6 bases and at J to 0 bases, leaving 6 bases not matched to a gene. The CDR3 is 15 residues long. Incomplete CDR3 DNA: TGTGCCAGCAGGGGGACAGGCCGTGCAAACTCCGACTACACC. This gives the protein CASRGTGRANSDYT. The CDR3, in full, reads CASRGTGRANSDYTF.

This clone is categorized as medium-sized. All gene names here are mouse names. The sequenced fragment ends 1 residue before the CDR3 boundary, so the rest is inferred from the germline J gene. The V and J genes are TRBV13-3 and TRBJ2-1; perhaps TRBD1 as D (6 bases). Trimming removed 4 bases at V and 3 bases at J, with 8 bases between. The CDR3 is made up of 13 amino acids. CDR1 and CDR2 (germline): NNHDY, SYVADS. The CDR3 here is CASSRDIYAEQFF. The DNA read from the CDR3 is TGTGCCAGCAGTCGGGACATCTATGCTGAGCAGTTC.

Concerning this clone itself: Mouse germline and gene names are used. The read ends 1 residue early relative to the CDR3; the germline J gene fills the gap. The V gene is TRBV26, the J gene TRBJ2-3; the D call may be TRBD1 or TRBD2 (5 bases each). The germline CDR1 and CDR2 sequences are KGHPV and FQNQEV (reference sequence). V was cut by 0 bases and J by 0 bases, with 10 bases left in between. This CDR3 is built from 16 residues. The sequenced CDR3 bases are TGTGCCAGCAGTCTGTCTAGGGGCGCGAGTGCAGAAACGCTGTAT. Its protein product is CASSLSRGASAETLY. The whole CDR3 sequence is CASSLSRGASAETLYF.

Turning to this clone: Gene names refer to mouse genes. From the germline J gene comes the end of the CDR3, since the read stops 1 residue before it. The rearrangement links TRBV3 to TRBJ2-5; 10 nucleotides match TRBD2. The V and J ends lost 5 bases and 4 bases, in that order; junction bases with no gene match: 6. CDR1 SNHLY and CDR2 FYNGKV come from the germline V gene (reference sequence). CDR3 size: 15 residues. The covered CDR3 bases are TGTGCCAGCAGCCCCGGACTGGGGGCCAAAGACACCCAGTAC. Its protein product is CASSPGLGAKDTQY. The complete CDR3 sequence is CASSPGLGAKDTQYF.

This clone was observed a handful of times. The gene names here belong to mouse. The read terminates 1 residue before the CDR3 end, so the remaining end is supplied by the germline J gene. V gene TRBV29 combines with J gene TRBJ2-1; TRBD2 aligns across 11 bases. The CDR3 length is 13 residues. V trimming: 7 bases; J trimming: 6 bases; junction bases outside the gene matches: 2. Germline V lookup: CDR1 MSHET, CDR2 SYDVDS. CDR3: CASNWGGFAEQFF. The CDR3 bases that were read are TGTGCTAGCAACTGGGGGGGCTTTGCTGAGCAGTTC.

Concerning this clone itself: Mouse gene names and germline throughout. The sequence runs out 1 residue before the end of the CDR3; the remainder is reconstructed from the germline J gene. The chain has TRBV26 and TRBJ2-4; D possibly corresponds to TRBD2 (7 bases). From germline, CDR1 is KGHPV and CDR2 FQNQEV (reference sequence). Between the trimmed V and J ends, which lost 2 bases and 1 base, there was a span of 7 bases. This CDR3 comprises 14 residues. The covered CDR3 bases are TGTGCCAGCAGTCTGGGGGGGCGTCAAAACACCTTGTAC. It specifies CASSLGGRQNTLY. The entire CDR3 sequence reads CASSLGGRQNTLYF.

This clone is classed as large. Any gene name here is a mouse gene name. Read data end 1 residue before the CDR3 end; the end is taken from the germline J gene. V is TRBV14 and J is TRBJ2-2; D call uncertain. This CDR3 is built from 11 residues. The germline CDR1 and CDR2 sequences are SGHDT and FRDEAV. The V end lost 4 bases, the J end lost 4 bases, and 2 bases lay between the germline ends. The CDR3 here is CASSPTGQLYF. The sequenced part of the CDR3 DNA is TGTGCCAGCAGTCCCACCGGGCAGCTCTAC.

Comments on this clone: Each gene name is a mouse one. The read falls 1 residue short of the CDR3 end, and the missing part is taken from the germline J gene. The chain combines TRBV16 with TRBJ1-3, with TRBD1 matching 7 bases. J was trimmed by 3 bases and V by 5 bases; bases with no gene match: 4. Germline V gene sequence: CDR1 SGHSA, CDR2 FRNQAP. The CDR3 runs 14 residues. The sequenced CDR3 bases are TGTGCAAGCAGCCCTCAGGGGGATGGAAATACGCTCTAT. It specifies CASSPQGDGNTLY. The full CDR3 sequence reads CASSPQGDGNTLYF.

As for this clone: The genes and germline here are from mouse. Sequencing ends 1 residue short of the CDR3 end; the germline J gene provides the rest. The V gene is TRBV13-2, the J gene TRBJ2-2, with TRBD2 as a possible D gene (6 bases). The length of the CDR3 is 16 residues. Trimming shortened V by 2 bases and J by 0 bases, and 11 bases separated the two germline ends. Germline-derived CDR1 and CDR2 are NNHNN and SYGAGS (reference sequence). The CDR3 DNA, read in part, is TGTGCCAGCGGTGAACCGGGACTATCAAACACCGGGCAGCTCTAC. This translates into CASGEPGLSNTGQLY. The full-length CDR3 reads as CASGEPGLSNTGQLYF.

Relative to its sample, this clone is large. The gene names here belong to mouse. The CDR3 region is CASSLQGFAEQFF. CDR3 DNA, as far as it was read: TGTGCCAGCAGCTTACAGGGGTTTGCTGAGCAGTTC. The chain couples TRBV3 to TRBJ2-1; weak D call: TRBD1 (6 bases). The read is 1 residue too short to cover the CDR3 end, so that end is filled in from the germline J gene. CDR1 is SNHLY, CDR2 FYNGKV, per germline (reference sequence). The V and J ends lost 2 bases and 6 bases respectively, with 8 bases between them. The length of the CDR3 is 13 residues.

This clone was seen more than once but under ten times. Gene and germline names: mouse. Read sequence stops 1 residue before the CDR3 end, and the germline J gene provides the missing end. This chain uses TRBV19 with TRBJ1-3; no clear D. The germline V gene encodes CDR1 FNHDT and CDR2 SITEND (reference sequence). The CDR3 is made up of 14 amino acids. V dropped 1 base and J dropped 1 base, with 6 bases sitting between them. The CDR3 region is CASSIRHSGNTLYF. CDR3 bases read: TGTGCCAGCAGTATACGGCACTCTGGAAATACGCTCTAT.

Points on this clone: Genes here carry mouse names. The CDR3 end lies 1 residue beyond the end of the read and is filled in from the germline J gene. The gene calls are TRBV13-2 and TRBJ2-7; no reliable D call. The CDR3 contains 11 residues. Germline CDR1 is NNHNN and CDR2 is SYGAGS (reference sequence). Trimming stripped 2 bases from V and 0 bases from J, with 0 bases between. The CDR3 bases that were read are TGTGCCAGCGGTGACTCCTATGAACAGTAC. It specifies CASGDSYEQY. The entire CDR3 protein is CASGDSYEQYF.

As for this clone: Mouse gene names apply. The sequenced fragment ends 1 residue before the CDR3 boundary, so the rest is inferred from the germline J gene. This sequence joins TRBV26 and TRBJ2-7, with D hard to call. The CDR3 length is 13 residues. Trimming removed 3 bases from V and 7 bases from J, with 13 bases in between. Germline V gene data show CDR1 as KGHPV and CDR2 as FQNQEV (reference sequence). CDR3 loop: CASSLGPGGEQYF. Incomplete CDR3 DNA: TGTGCCAGCAGTCTTGGACCGGGAGGGGAACAGTAC.

Concerning this clone: The genes are named according to mouse. The CDR3 is cut off 1 residue early in the read; its end comes from the germline J gene. The V gene is TRBV26, the J gene TRBJ2-7; D gene ambiguous. Germline V gene data show CDR1 as KGHPV and CDR2 as FQNQEV (reference sequence). The CDR3 is 14 amino acids. Between the trimmed V and J ends, which lost 4 bases and 3 bases, there was a span of 13 bases. CDR3 residues: CASSPHKTLYEQYF. CDR3 DNA, as far as it was read: TGTGCCAGCAGTCCCCACAAAACCCTCTATGAACAGTAC. The full variable domain, its missing parts supplied by reference TRBV26 and TRBJ2-7, is NSKVIQTPRYLVKGQGQKAKMRCIPEKGHPVVFWYQQNKNNEFKFLINFQNQEVLQQIDMTEKRFSAECPSNSPCSLEIQSSEAGDSALYLCASSPHKTLYEQYFGPGTRLTVL.

This clone was recorded a few times. The listed genes are named as in mouse. The read ends 1 residue before the CDR3 terminus; that terminus is restored from the germline J gene. The V and J genes are TRBV13-2 and TRBJ1-3; D may be TRBD1 (5 bases). The V and J ends lost 5 bases and 0 bases respectively, with 6 bases between them. From germline, CDR1 is NNHNN and CDR2 SYGAGS (reference sequence). The CDR3 runs 13 residues. CDR3 protein: CASGTVSGNTLYF. The CDR3 bases that were read are TGTGCCAGCGGGACAGTTTCTGGAAATACGCTCTAT.

This clone was detected a few times. Mouse names are used for the genes. The read stops 1 residue short of the end of the CDR3; the missing end is completed from the germline J gene. The chain joins TRBV12-1 to TRBJ2-3; 8 bases map to TRBD2. Germline assignment: CDR1 SGHSN and CDR2 HYEKVE. This CDR3 is 16 amino acids long. V lost 2 bases and J lost 0; bases outside the gene matches: 6. The part of the CDR3 DNA that was read is TGTGCCAGCTCTCCCCGACTGGGGTCTAGTGCAGAAACGCTGTAT. Translated: CASSPRLGSSAETLY. The full CDR3 protein is CASSPRLGSSAETLYF.

As for this clone: Genes and germline are mouse. The read ends 1 residue before the CDR3 terminus; that terminus is restored from the germline J gene. The rearrangement joins TRBV12-2 to TRBJ2-3; 11 bases are a match to TRBD2. This CDR3 region has 16 residues. V trimming: 1 base; J trimming: 0 bases; junction bases outside the gene matches: 2. Germline V CDR1 and CDR2: SGHLS, HYDKME. CDR3 amino acids: CASSLGLGVSAETLYF. The CDR3 DNA, read in part, is TGTGCCAGCTCTCTGGGACTGGGGGTTAGTGCAGAAACGCTGTAT.

This clone was counted between two and nine times. Gene names are the mouse ones. Sequencing ends 1 residue short of the CDR3 end; the germline J gene provides the rest. The chain is built from TRBV23 and TRBJ1-6; the table gives TRBD1 as D, unverified against the DNA. TRBJ1-6 is marked as an open reading frame, function uncertain. The CDR3 loop spans 16 amino acids. Germline CDR1 is KGHTA and CDR2 is FQNQQP. The part of the CDR3 DNA that was read is TGCTCCAGCAGTCAATCGACAGTTTCCTATAATTCGCCCCTCTAC. Encoded protein: CSSSQSTVSYNSPLY. The full CDR3 protein reads CSSSQSTVSYNSPLYF.

A note on this clone: Any gene name here is a mouse gene name. The CDR3 end lies 1 residue beyond the end of the read and is filled in from the germline J gene. V and J are TRBV26 and TRBJ1-1; 8 nucleotides agree with TRBD1. Trimming at V came to 2 bases and at J to 3 bases, leaving 2 bases not matched to a gene. This CDR3 is built from 14 residues. Germline CDR1 and CDR2: KGHPV and FQNQEV (reference sequence). The CDR3 DNA, read in part, is TGTGCCAGCAGTCTGAACAGGGGGGACACAGAAGTCTTC. Protein product: CASSLNRGDTEVF. The complete CDR3 reads CASSLNRGDTEVFF.

A word on this clone: Gene names and germline refer to mouse. The sequence runs out 1 residue before the end of the CDR3; the remainder is reconstructed from the germline J gene. V is TRBV26 and J is TRBJ2-3, with D possibly TRBD2 on 5 matching bases. CDR3 length equals 13 residues. With 3 bases removed from V and 3 bases from J, the gap between germline ends came to 7 bases. From germline, CDR1 is KGHPV and CDR2 FQNQEV (reference sequence). This chain's CDR3 is CASSLLGAETLYF. The CDR3 DNA, read in part, is TGTGCCAGCAGTCTTCTGGGCGCAGAAACGCTGTAT.